A selection of T cell receptor beta chains follows, all from one sample in a study of CD8+CD57+ T cells in acquired aplastic anemia. Each CDR3 protein is one row after TCRdb ran MiXCR on the reads. The table shows around 200,000 distinct CDR3 sequences, with approximately 65% occurring only once. The material sequenced was sorted CD4+, CD8+, or CD8+CD57+ T cells (not recorded which) from PBMCs. These receptor sequences come from a human donor with aplastic anemia. Both conserved end residues are part of each CDR3. The D gene is left open where the match is weak. Clone size is stated in some rows and not others, as once, few, many or a class when expanded.

clone size | J gene | V gene | D gene | CDR3 protein | CDR3 DNA
. | TRBJ2-7 | TRBV7-2 | . | CASSSLGGSYEQYF | TGTGCCAGCAGCTCCCTAGGGGGCTCCTACGAGCAGTACTTC
few | TRBJ2-1 | TRBV7-8 | . | CASYSGLQGFNEQFF | TGTGCCAGTTACTCGGGACTACAGGGATTCAATGAGCAGTTCTTC
. | TRBJ1-4 | TRBV2 | . | CASSLSSRVFVGEKLFF | TGTGCCAGCAGTTTATCGAGTAGGGTTTTTGTTGGTGAAAAACTGTTTTTT
many | TRBJ1-1 | TRBV5-1 | . | CASSLTDPNTEAFF | TGCGCCAGCAGCTTGACCGATCCGAACACTGAAGCTTTCTTT
. | TRBJ2-7 | TRBV9 | . | CASSVTAEAYEQYF | TGTGCCAGCAGCGTAACAGCGGAAGCCTACGAGCAGTACTTC
. | TRBJ2-3 | TRBV7-9 | . | CASSFPPGTDTQYF | TGTGCCAGCAGCTTTCCCCCGGGCACAGATACGCAGTATTTT
. | TRBJ2-7 | TRBV2 | . | CASSSGFVEYEQYF | TGTGCCAGCAGTTCAGGGTTTGTAGAGTACGAGCAGTACTTC
. | TRBJ2-1 | TRBV7-8 | TRBD2 | CASSSRLAGVNEQFF | TGTGCCAGCAGCTCAAGACTAGCGGGGGTCAATGAGCAGTTCTTC
many | TRBJ2-2 | TRBV18 | . | CASSPKTGELFF | TGTGCCAGCTCACCCAAAACCGGGGAGCTGTTTTTT
once | TRBJ2-3 | TRBV9 | . | CASSVRGAGLVTDTQYF | TGTGCCAGCAGCGTGAGGGGCGCGGGGCTAGTCACAGATACGCAGTATTTT
. | TRBJ2-7 | TRBV6-1 | . | CASSETGWVSEQDF | TGTGCCAGCAGTGAAACTGGTTGGGTGAGCGAGCAGGACTTC
. | TRBJ2-2 | TRBV10-2 | TRBD1 | CASGTGWNTGELFF | TGCGCCAGCGGGACAGGATGGAACACCGGGGAGCTGTTTTTT
. | TRBJ1-1 | TRBV7-2 | . | CASSLRGLTEAFF | TGTGCCAGCAGCTTAAGGGGTCTCACTGAAGCTTTCTTT
. | TRBJ2-1 | TRBV9 | . | CASTLGGRSLFF | TGTGCCAGCACCTTGGGAGGACGAAGCCTGTTCTTC
. | TRBJ2-7 | TRBV5-1 | . | CASTSGQGPHEQYF | TGCGCCAGCACCTCGGGGCAGGGACCCCACGAGCAGTACTTC
. | TRBJ1-1 | TRBV10-3 | . | CAISEFGNEAFF | TGTGCCATCAGTGAGTTTGGGAATGAAGCTTTCTTT
few | TRBJ1-2 | TRBV11-2 | . | CASSLGWWGALGYTF | TGTGCCAGCAGCTTAGGCTGGTGGGGGGCGCTTGGCTACACCTTC
. | TRBJ1-3 | TRBV5-1 | . | CASSLRIDNSGNTIYF | TGTGCCAGCAGCTTGAGGATAGATAATTCCGGAAACACCATATATTTT
. | TRBJ2-7 | TRBV2 | . | CASSELGTYLEQYF | TGTGCCAGCAGTGAACTTGGGACGTATCTCGAGCAGTACTTC
. | TRBJ2-4 | TRBV20-1 | TRBD2 | CSARPTSGGAGAKNIQYF | TGCAGTGCTAGACCGACTAGCGGGGGGGCCGGTGCCAAAAACATTCAGTACTTC
. | TRBJ1-1 | TRBV29-1 | TRBD1 | CSVEGGQRMNTEAFF | TGCAGCGTTGAAGGGGGACAGCGGATGAACACTGAAGCTTTCTTT
. | TRBJ2-5 | TRBV12-3/TRBV12-4 | . | CASSWTAVETQYF | TGTGCCAGCAGTTGGACTGCTGTCGAGACCCAGTACTTC
. | TRBJ2-7 | TRBV15 | TRBD1 | CATSNPGTGYEQYF | TGTGCCACCAGCAACCCCGGGACAGGGTACGAGCAGTACTTC
. | TRBJ2-3 | TRBV7-8 | TRBD2 | CASTPRAAGVDTQYF | TGTGCCAGCACCCCAAGGGCAGCGGGGGTAGATACGCAGTATTTT
. | TRBJ2-1 | TRBV19 | TRBD2 | CASSILQAGQYNEQFF | TGTGCCAGTAGTATTCTCCAAGCGGGGCAGTACAATGAGCAGTTCTTC
. | TRBJ2-1 | TRBV5-1 | . | CASRGGLSSYNEQFF | TGCGCCAGCAGGGGCGGGCTAAGCTCCTACAATGAGCAGTTCTTC
. | TRBJ2-3 | TRBV10-3 | TRBD2 | CAIRGAGPTDTQYF | TGTGCCATCAGAGGAGCGGGGCCCACAGATACGCAGTATTTT
. | TRBJ2-7 | TRBV19 | . | CASSGADSSYEQYF | TGTGCCAGTAGTGGGGCCGACAGCTCCTACGAGCAGTACTTC
. | TRBJ1-1 | TRBV9 | . | CASSVGPGLAEAFF | TGTGCCAGCAGCGTAGGTCCAGGGTTGGCTGAAGCTTTCTTT
few | TRBJ1-2 | TRBV15 | . | CATSRGLSLNYGYTF | TGTGCCACCAGCAGAGGACTGAGCCTTAACTATGGCTACACCTTC
many | TRBJ2-1 | TRBV7-9 | . | CASSAPGWRIDEQFF | TGTGCCAGCAGCGCACCAGGGTGGAGGATAGATGAGCAGTTCTTC
few | TRBJ2-3 | TRBV7-2 | . | CASSGGLTYTDTQYF | TGTGCCAGCAGCGGGGGACTCACATATACAGATACGCAGTATTTT
. | TRBJ2-5 | TRBV20-1 | . | CSAVGSQGTQYF | TGCAGTGCTGTGGGGTCCCAGGGGACCCAGTACTTC
. | TRBJ2-7 | TRBV15 | TRBD1 | CATSRDGQGYEQYF | TGTGCCACCAGCAGAGACGGACAGGGCTACGAGCAGTACTTC
once | TRBJ2-7 | TRBV29-1 | . | CSDLGGGVAEQYF | TGCAGCGACCTAGGAGGTGGCGTGGCCGAGCAGTACTTC
. | TRBJ2-1 | TRBV7-7 | TRBD2 | CASSLAGEQFF | TGTGCTAGCAGCTTAGCGGGGGAGCAGTTCTTC
many | TRBJ1-2 | TRBV5-1 | . | CASSLGQGLYGYTF | TGCGCCAGCAGCTTGGGTCAGGGGCTCTATGGCTACACCTTC
. | TRBJ2-1 | TRBV5-1 | . | CASSFLVPSDEQFF | TGCGCCAGCAGCTTCTTAGTACCGAGCGATGAGCAGTTCTTC
. | TRBJ2-1 | TRBV7-9 | . | CASSLARGGYNEQFF | TGTGCCAGCAGCTTAGCGCGGGGCGGCTACAATGAGCAGTTCTTC
many | TRBJ1-5 | TRBV4-2 | . | CASSQVGQGGGQPQHF | TGTGCCAGCAGCCAAGTGGGGCAGGGAGGTGGTCAGCCCCAGCATTTT
many | TRBJ2-7 | TRBV5-1 | . | CASSSMRGSSYEQYF | TGCGCCAGCAGCTCAATGCGGGGCAGCTCCTACGAGCAGTACTTC
. | TRBJ2-3 | TRBV12-3/TRBV12-4 | . | CASSLFGGPSDTQYF | TGTGCCAGCAGTTTATTCGGAGGGCCCTCAGATACGCAGTATTTT
. | TRBJ1-5 | TRBV9 | TRBD1 | CASSPGTDNQPQHF | TGTGCCAGCAGCCCCGGGACAGATAATCAGCCCCAGCATTTT
. | TRBJ1-5 | TRBV24-1 | . | CATSDRFAGNQPQHF | TGTGCCACCAGTGACAGGTTTGCGGGCAATCAGCCCCAGCATTTT
once | TRBJ1-1 | TRBV7-6 | . | CASSFFGLGAEAFF | TGTGCCAGCAGCTTTTTTGGGCTTGGGGCCGAAGCTTTCTTT
few | TRBJ1-2 | TRBV10-3 | . | CAISVLQTRNYGYTF | TGTGCCATCAGTGTTCTACAGACCCGTAACTATGGCTACACCTTC
. | TRBJ2-7 | TRBV15 | . | CATSRDRISYEQYF | TGTGCCACCAGCAGAGATCGAATTAGCTACGAGCAGTACTTC
. | TRBJ2-7 | TRBV5-6 | . | CASSQMGSPYEQYF | TGTGCCAGCAGCCAAATGGGGAGTCCCTACGAGCAGTACTTC
once | TRBJ2-7 | TRBV2 | . | CASSQAPVLGDEQYF | TGTGCCAGCAGCCAAGCGCCCGTTCTCGGGGACGAGCAGTACTTC
. | TRBJ2-5 | TRBV24-1 | TRBD2 | CATDAGAQETQYF | TGTGCCACCGACGCGGGAGCCCAAGAGACCCAGTACTTC